This is a list of T cell receptor beta chains from one sample in a study of T cells of healthy individuals. TCRdb reanalysed the 5' RACE reads using MiXCR and keeps one entry per CDR3 protein. The sample has 95,000 to 100,000 distinct CDR3 sequences; under 20% are singletons. Every receptor here comes from a human donor in good health. CDR3s include the opening cysteine and the closing phenylalanine or tryptophan. A D gene is named only where the DNA matches it firmly. Expanded clones are given a class, and other clones once, few, many or no size at all.

d_gene	abundance	v_gene	j_gene	CDR3nt	CDR3aa
.	.	TRBV4-2	TRBJ2-5	TGTGCCAGCAGCCCTACTACGGGACGGGAGACCCAGTACTTC	CASSPTTGRETQYF
TRBD2	many	TRBV10-2	TRBJ2-5	TGCGCCAGCAATCAAGAGCGGGAGACCCAAGAGACCCAGTACTTC	CASNQERETQETQYF
.	few	TRBV6-5	TRBJ1-1	TGTGCCAGCAGTTACGCCGGGGCTCCGAACACTGAAGCTTTCTTT	CASSYAGAPNTEAFF
TRBD2	.	TRBV9	TRBJ2-7	TGTGCCAGCAGCGTGGGGACTAGCGGGGTCTACGAGCAGTACTTC	CASSVGTSGVYEQYF
TRBD1	few	TRBV20-1	TRBJ1-5	TGCAGTGCTAGCGGACAGGGGAGGGATCAGCCCCAGCATTTT	CSASGQGRDQPQHF
.	.	TRBV4-3	TRBJ2-3	TGCGCCAGCAGCCGTCAGCAGGGGGGCCCCACAGATACGCAGTATTTT	CASSRQQGGPTDTQYF
TRBD1	many	TRBV20-1	TRBJ2-7	TGCACCGGACAGGGTTCTTTCGACGAGCAGTACTTC	CTGQGSFDEQYF
.	.	TRBV13	TRBJ2-7	TGTGCCAGCAGCCAATGGACAGACTACGAGCAGTACTTC	CASSQWTDYEQYF
.	.	TRBV6-2/TRBV6-3	TRBJ2-7	TGTGCCAGCAGTTTACGGACAGACTACGAGCAGTACTTC	CASSLRTDYEQYF
TRBD1	.	TRBV28	TRBJ2-4	TGTGCCAGCAGTCTCCAGACAGGGGTGGATATGATGTCCAAAAACATTCAGTACTTC	CASSLQTGVDMMSKNIQYF
.	many	TRBV6-4	TRBJ2-2	TGTGCCAGCAGTGAGCGGAGCACCGGGGAGCTGTTTTTT	CASSERSTGELFF
.	few	TRBV28	TRBJ1-4	TGTGCCAGCAGTTTATCGGGAAGCTTTAATGAAAAACTGTTTTTT	CASSLSGSFNEKLFF
.	few	TRBV30	TRBJ2-2	TGTGCCTGGAGTGTCCGGGCCGGGGAGCTGTTTTTT	CAWSVRAGELFF
.	.	TRBV9	TRBJ2-5	TGTGCCAGCAGCGTAGGAATACTAGCTGGAGGGGGCGAGACCCAGTACTTC	CASSVGILAGGGETQYF
TRBD2	.	TRBV7-8	TRBJ2-1	TGTGCCAGCAGCCTCCTGGGGGGGAGCTCCTACAATGAGCAGTTCTTC	CASSLLGGSSYNEQFF
TRBD2	few	TRBV6-2/TRBV6-3	TRBJ2-1	TGTGCCAGCAGCGGACTAGCAGACAGTGAGCAGTTCTTC	CASSGLADSEQFF
TRBD2	few	TRBV4-1	TRBJ2-7	TGCGCCAGCAGCCAAGGGACTAGCGGCTACGAGCAGTACTTC	CASSQGTSGYEQYF
TRBD1	many	TRBV7-6	TRBJ2-7	TGTGCCAGCAGCTTAGGACAGGGGGTCAACGAGCAGTACTTC	CASSLGQGVNEQYF
.	.	TRBV4-3	TRBJ1-2	TGCGCCAGCAGCCCCTCAGGCCTCATCGATGGGTATGGCTACACCTTC	CASSPSGLIDGYGYTF
.	.	TRBV10-3	TRBJ2-2	TGTGCCATCAGCTTGAGTGGGAGATCGGACACCGGGGAGCTGTTTTTT	CAISLSGRSDTGELFF
TRBD1	many	TRBV5-6	TRBJ1-5	TGTGCCAGCAGCTCCCGGACAGGGGGCCTTTCTCAGCCCCAGCATTTT	CASSSRTGGLSQPQHF
.	.	TRBV4-3	TRBJ1-1	TGCGCCAGCAGCCAAGGTCCCGGGGCTCTGAACACTGAAGCTTTCTTT	CASSQGPGALNTEAFF
TRBD1	.	TRBV20-1	TRBJ2-7	TGCAGTGCTAGACCCTCGACAGGGTATTTGACCTACGAGCAGTACTTC	CSARPSTGYLTYEQYF
.	.	TRBV27	TRBJ1-5	TGTGCCAGCAGTTTTTTAGCCGGGCCCGTCAGCAATCAGCCCCAGCATTTT	CASSFLAGPVSNQPQHF
.	many	TRBV7-9	TRBJ1-2	TGTGCCAGCAGCTTAGAGTCGGGATTCGGCTACACCTTC	CASSLESGFGYTF
.	few	TRBV5-1	TRBJ2-7	TGCGCCAGCAGCGCAGCCTCAGGAACCTACGAGCAGTACTTC	CASSAASGTYEQYF
.	few	TRBV4-3	TRBJ1-2	TGCGCCAGCAGCCAAGTATTGGCCCAAACCTATGGCTACACCTTC	CASSQVLAQTYGYTF
TRBD2	few	TRBV3-1	TRBJ2-5	TGTGCCAGCAGCCAAGCGGGACTAGCGGGGGGGCTTATGGAGACCCAGTACTTC	CASSQAGLAGGLMETQYF